Following are 2 T cell receptor beta chains from one sample sequenced in a study of CD8+ T cells in alopecia areata. RNA, once extracted, was reverse transcribed into cDNA for use as the sequencing template. Clones were sequenced by immunoSEQ multiplex PCR, and TCRdb holds only the in-frame ones, with some missing. The sample yields about 200,000 clones, 60% to 70% seen once. Treatment here: oral pan-JAK inhibitor, 5-10 mg twice daily. Specimen: CD4+ T cells sorted from blood, collected at week 4, from a patient treated with tofacitinib. The receptors here all came from a human donor with alopecia areata.

The V and J genes are TRBV14 and TRBJ1-5; weak D call: TRBD1 (5 bases). Germline CDR1 is SGHDN and CDR2 is FVKESK. Trimming removed 5 bases from V and 5 bases from J, with 16 bases in between. This CDR3 contains 15 residues. The DNA of the CDR3 is TGTGCCAGCAGCTACGACAGTCTCTCTGATCAGCCCCAGCATTTT. Its translation: CASSYDSLSDQPQHF.

The chain links TRBV23-1 to TRBJ2-5; D remains ambiguous. TRBV23-1 is designated an ORF whose function remains uncertain. V was cut by 1 base and J by 5 bases, with 11 bases left in between. The CDR3 length is 14 residues. The DNA for the CDR3 is TGCGCCAGCAGTCAATGCCTGCTCAAGGAGACCCAGTACTTC. The encoded protein is CASSQCLLKETQYF.